This T cell receptor (beta chain) comes out of a study of cytotoxic CD8 clonotypes in ibrutinib-treated CLL. Study observations and caveats: An increase in clonality occurred at ibrutinib response, followed by a return toward baseline at progression.

In the case of this clone: Antigen unknown.

Target depth was 1 in 200,000 to 1 in 1 million T cells, about 10x per clonotype. Assay: immunoSEQ multiplex PCR; the TCRdb copy retains only in-frame clones and omits some. Among roughly 250,000 clones, around 70% were seen once, and the ten largest hold just over 15%. The sample consisted of PBMCs, taken after 24 months of ibrutinib treatment. The origin of this receptor is a human donor with chronic lymphocytic leukemia.

The DNA for the CDR3 is TGCAGCGTTGGAGGGGGACATGAGCAGTTCTTC. Translation: CSVGGGHEQFF. The gene calls are TRBV29-1 and TRBJ2-1; the D gene is possibly TRBD1 (6 bases). V was shortened by 4 bases and J by 8 bases, with 9 bases between the two germline ends. Germline loops: CDR1 SQVTM, CDR2 ANQGSEA. The CDR3 runs 11 residues.